This TCR beta chain was sequenced for a study of human T cells and chemical hapten exposure. About the study: 2% DPC applied to an approximately 2 cm by approximately 2 cm arm area sensitized donors. A mostly female patient group had alopecia areata, totalis or universalis. General study results and limits: Those TCRs sitting above 1 in 1000 frequency stayed the same with DPC sensitization.

This clonotype was detected a few times. The target antigen is unknown. Time point meaning: patch test 3, about 24 weeks after DPC sensitization. Treatment: therapeutic diphenylcyclopropenone sensitization with weekly scalp DPC. From whole blood left unfractionated, total RNA was extracted. As handled by the study authors: Samples contained a median of 95,638 TCRs, with a range of roughly 20,000 to 690,600. TCRdb reprocessed the RACE reads via MiXCR and lists one record per CDR3 protein. What appears here as the V and J calls and clone size reflects TCRdb's work, not the paper's. The table lists almost 40,000 distinct CDR3 sequences, 9.5% of them singletons, with around 28% in the top ten. The source is a man aged 50 to 60 with alopecia areata. Some clones in this sample may be carry-over from other donors' samples. The sequencing here drew on whole blood, taken in connection with sensitization to the hapten diphenylcyclopropenone (DPC).

The chain's CDR3 is CAWSPQGRQPQHF. The CDR3 bases are TGTGCCTGGAGCCCACAGGGGAGACAGCCCCAGCATTTT. V and J are TRBV30 and TRBJ1-5; 7 bases are a match to TRBD1. The V gene end was trimmed by 3 bases and the J gene end by 7 bases; junction bases not matched to a gene: 6. Germline V CDR1 and CDR2: GTSNPN, SVGIG (reference sequence). The length of the CDR3 is 13 residues.